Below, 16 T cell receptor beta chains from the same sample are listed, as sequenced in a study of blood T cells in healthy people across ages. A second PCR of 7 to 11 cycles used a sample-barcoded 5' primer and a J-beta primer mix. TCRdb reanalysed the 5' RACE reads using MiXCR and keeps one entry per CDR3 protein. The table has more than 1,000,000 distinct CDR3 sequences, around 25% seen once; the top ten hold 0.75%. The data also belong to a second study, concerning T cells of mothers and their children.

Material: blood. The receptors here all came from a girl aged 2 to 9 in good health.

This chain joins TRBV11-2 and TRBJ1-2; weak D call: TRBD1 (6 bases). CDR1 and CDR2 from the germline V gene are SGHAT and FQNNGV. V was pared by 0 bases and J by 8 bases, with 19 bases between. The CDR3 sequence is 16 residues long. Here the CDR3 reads CASSLDGSGVIRGYTF. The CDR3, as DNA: TGTGCCAGCAGCTTAGATGGTTCAGGGGTGATAAGGGGCTACACCTTC.

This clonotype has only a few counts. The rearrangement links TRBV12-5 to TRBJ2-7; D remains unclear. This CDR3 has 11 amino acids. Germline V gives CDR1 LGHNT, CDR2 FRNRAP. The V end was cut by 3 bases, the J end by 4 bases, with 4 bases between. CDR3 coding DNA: TGTGCTAGTGGTTTATTGTACGAGCAGTACTTC. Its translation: CASGLLYEQYF.

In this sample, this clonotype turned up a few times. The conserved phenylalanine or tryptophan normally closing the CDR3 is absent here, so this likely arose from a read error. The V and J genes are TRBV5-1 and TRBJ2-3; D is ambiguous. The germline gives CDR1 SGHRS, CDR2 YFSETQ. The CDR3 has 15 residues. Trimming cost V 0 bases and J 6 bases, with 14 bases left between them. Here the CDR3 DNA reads TGCGCCAGCAGCTTGGGCTCGGGTAATGGGGATACGCAGTATCTT. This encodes CASSLGSGNGDTQYL.

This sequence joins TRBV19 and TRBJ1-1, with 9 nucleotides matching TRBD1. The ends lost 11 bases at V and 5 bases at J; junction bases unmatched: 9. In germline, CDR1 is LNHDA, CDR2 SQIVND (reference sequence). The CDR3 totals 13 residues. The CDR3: CAASQGAGTEAFF. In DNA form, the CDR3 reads TGTGCCGCATCACAGGGGGCAGGGACTGAAGCTTTCTTT.

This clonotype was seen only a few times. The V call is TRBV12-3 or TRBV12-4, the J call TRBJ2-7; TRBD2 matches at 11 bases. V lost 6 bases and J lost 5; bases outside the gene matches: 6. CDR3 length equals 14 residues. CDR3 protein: CASSTSGSGNEQYF. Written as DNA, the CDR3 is TGTGCCAGCAGCACTAGCGGGAGCGGCAACGAGCAGTACTTC.

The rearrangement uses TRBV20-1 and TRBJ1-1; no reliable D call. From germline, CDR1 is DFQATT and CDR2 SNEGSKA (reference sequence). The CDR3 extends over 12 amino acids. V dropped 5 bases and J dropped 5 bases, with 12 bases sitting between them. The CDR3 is CSAADLGTEAFF. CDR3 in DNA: TGCAGTGCTGCGGATTTGGGGACTGAAGCTTTCTTT.

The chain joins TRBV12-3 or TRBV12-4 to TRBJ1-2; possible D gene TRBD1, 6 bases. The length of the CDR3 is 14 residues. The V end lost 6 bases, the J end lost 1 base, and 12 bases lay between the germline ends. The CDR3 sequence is CASRRGQFNYGYTF. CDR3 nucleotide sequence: TGTGCCAGCAGGCGGGGACAATTTAACTATGGCTACACCTTC.

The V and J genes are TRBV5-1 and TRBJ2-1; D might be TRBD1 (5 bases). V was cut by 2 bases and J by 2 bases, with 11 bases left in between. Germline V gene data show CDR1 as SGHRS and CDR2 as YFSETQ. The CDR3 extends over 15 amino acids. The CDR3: CASSFLQGTYNEQFF. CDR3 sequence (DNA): TGCGCCAGCAGCTTTCTCCAGGGAACCTACAATGAGCAGTTCTTC.

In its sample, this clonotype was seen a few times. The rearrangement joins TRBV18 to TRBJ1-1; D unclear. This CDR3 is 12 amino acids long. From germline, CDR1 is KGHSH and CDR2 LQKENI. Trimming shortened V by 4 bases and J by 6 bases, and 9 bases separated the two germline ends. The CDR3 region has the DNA TGTGCCAGCTCACTACCTTTGGCTGAAGCTTTCTTT. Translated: CASSLPLAEAFF.

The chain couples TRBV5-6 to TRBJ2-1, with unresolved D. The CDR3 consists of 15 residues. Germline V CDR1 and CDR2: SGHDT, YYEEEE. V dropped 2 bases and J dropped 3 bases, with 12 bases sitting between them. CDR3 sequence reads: CASSFWVELYNEQFF. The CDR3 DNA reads TGTGCCAGCAGCTTCTGGGTAGAACTCTACAATGAGCAGTTCTTC.

The CDR3 DNA follows: TGTGCCAGCAGTTTAACCGGACAGCTCACAGATACGCAGTATTTT. Amino acids: CASSLTGQLTDTQYF. This chain links TRBV28 with TRBJ2-3; TRBD1 might be the D (6 bases). This CDR3 region has 15 residues. The V gene's germline CDR1 is MDHEN and CDR2 SYDVKM. V was shortened by 2 bases and J by 2 bases, with 11 bases between the two germline ends.

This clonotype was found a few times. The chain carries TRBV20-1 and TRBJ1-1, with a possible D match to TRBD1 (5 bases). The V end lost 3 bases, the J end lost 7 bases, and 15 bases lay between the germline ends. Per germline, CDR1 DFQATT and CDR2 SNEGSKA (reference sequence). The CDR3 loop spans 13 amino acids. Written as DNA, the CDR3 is TGCAGTGCTAGTCTAGGGACGATCGGTGAAGCTTTCTTT. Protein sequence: CSASLGTIGEAFF.

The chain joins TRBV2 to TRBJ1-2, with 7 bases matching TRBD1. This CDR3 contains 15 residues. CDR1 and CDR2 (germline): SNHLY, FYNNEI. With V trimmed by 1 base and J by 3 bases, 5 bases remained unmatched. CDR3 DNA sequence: TGTGCCAGCAGTGAAGTGACAGGGCAGGACTATGGCTACACCTTC. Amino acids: CASSEVTGQDYGYTF. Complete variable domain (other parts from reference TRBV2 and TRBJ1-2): EPEVTQTPSHQVTQMGQEVILRCVPISNHLYFYWYRQILGQKVEFLVSFYNNEISEKSEIFDDQFSVERPDGSNFTLKIRSTKLEDSAMYFCASSEVTGQDYGYTFGSGTRLTVV.

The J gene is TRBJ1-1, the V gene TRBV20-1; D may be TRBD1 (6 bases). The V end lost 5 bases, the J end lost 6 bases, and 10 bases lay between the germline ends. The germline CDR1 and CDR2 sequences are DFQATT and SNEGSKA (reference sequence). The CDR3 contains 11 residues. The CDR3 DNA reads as TGCAGTGCTCCGAGGGGGGCTGAAGCTTTCTTT. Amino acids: CSAPRGAEAFF.

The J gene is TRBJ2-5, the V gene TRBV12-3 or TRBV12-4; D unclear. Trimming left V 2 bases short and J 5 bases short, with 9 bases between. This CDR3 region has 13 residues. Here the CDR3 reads CASSLRPRETQYF. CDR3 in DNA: TGTGCCAGCAGTTTACGACCGAGGGAGACCCAGTACTTC.

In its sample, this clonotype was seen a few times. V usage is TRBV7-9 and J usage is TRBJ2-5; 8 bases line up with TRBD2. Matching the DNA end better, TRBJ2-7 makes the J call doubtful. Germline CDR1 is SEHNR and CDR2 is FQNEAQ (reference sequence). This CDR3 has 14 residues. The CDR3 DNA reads TGTGCCAGCAGCCCCCAGCGGGGGTCCTACGAGCAGTACTTC. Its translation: CASSPQRGSYEQYF.